These 26 T cell receptor beta chains were sequenced from one sample in a study of breast tumors, draining lymph nodes, adjacent tissues. TCRdb independently ran MiXCR on the multiplex PCR reads; one entry per CDR3 protein. This table holds 75,000 to 100,000 distinct CDR3 sequences, under 25% found once. Samples came from axillary lymph nodes draining the breast cancer. Sequencing input: axillary lymph node tissue. These receptors were collected from a female donor with breast cancer. Some clones in this sample may be carry-over from other donors' samples.

A note on this clonotype: A much larger clone lies a single base off, so this may be a read error. This chain connects TRBV5-1 to TRBJ2-5; 8 bases are a match to TRBD2. The CDR3 contains 15 residues. Per the germline V gene, CDR1 is SGHRS and CDR2 is YFSETQ. Trimming removed 4 bases from V and 1 base from J; junction bases left unmatched: 6. The CDR3 here is CASSPDRGGQETQYF. The CDR3 DNA reads as TGCGCCAGCAGCCCTGATCGGGGGGGCCAAGAGACCCAGTACTTC.

This clonotype was counted many times. The gene calls are TRBV20-1 and TRBJ1-2; 9 bases align to TRBD1. The CDR3 covers 13 residues. V gave up 0 bases and J gave up 7 bases; unmatched junction bases: 3. Per the germline V gene, CDR1 is DFQATT and CDR2 is SNEGSKA (reference sequence). The CDR3 spells CSARDWTGVGYTF. CDR3 nucleotide sequence: TGCAGTGCTAGAGATTGGACAGGGGTTGGCTACACCTTC.

This clonotype was seen repeatedly, ten times or more. This chain uses TRBV11-3 with TRBJ2-1; a possible D gene is TRBD2 (6 bases). V lost 6 bases and J lost 7, with 16 bases in between. Germline V gives CDR1 SGHNT, CDR2 YENEEA. The CDR3 covers 14 residues. CDR3 sequence reads: CASRVGRGPNEQFF. CDR3 DNA: TGTGCCAGCAGGGTGGGGCGGGGACCAAATGAGCAGTTCTTC.

This clonotype occurred many times. The chain combines TRBV7-2 with TRBJ2-7; perhaps TRBD1 as D (6 bases). CDR3 length equals 13 residues. Looked up from germline, CDR1 is SGHTA and CDR2 is FQGNSA. V was trimmed by 3 bases and J by 2 bases, leaving 8 bases between them. CDR3 DNA sequence: TGTGCCAGCAGCTTCAGGGGACCCTACGAGCAGTACTTC. Amino acids: CASSFRGPYEQYF.

The table lists this clonotype with a few counts. This may be a read error: a much more frequent sequence differs by one nucleotide. This chain links TRBV10-3 with TRBJ1-5, with D possibly matching TRBD1 (5 bases). CDR1 and CDR2 from the germline V gene are ENHRY and SYGVKD. This CDR3 is 12 amino acids long. Trimming left V 5 bases short and J 6 bases short, with 8 bases between. The CDR3 sequence is CAISPGSQPQHF. CDR3 coding DNA: TGTGCCATCAGTCCAGGGAGTCAGCCCCAGCATTTT.

This clonotype was picked up many times. The rearrangement joins TRBV20-1 to TRBJ2-2; no definite D call. Per germline, CDR1 DFQATT and CDR2 SNEGSKA (reference sequence). Trimming stripped 1 base from V and 3 bases from J, with 12 bases between. The CDR3 length is 15 residues. The CDR3 sequence is CSARVSGWDTGELFF. CDR3 nucleotide sequence: TGCAGTGCTAGAGTCTCGGGCTGGGACACCGGGGAGCTGTTTTTT.

This clonotype was counted at least ten times. This rearrangement joins TRBV5-8 to TRBJ1-4, with 8 bases identical to TRBD1. This CDR3 has 15 residues. Germline assignment: CDR1 SGHTS and CDR2 YDEGEE. V lost 4 bases, J lost 8 bases, and 10 bases stayed unmatched. For the CDR3, the DNA is TGTGCCAGCAGCCTGGACAGGGCGAGGGTGGAAAAACTGTTTTTT. As protein: CASSLDRARVEKLFF.

In this sample, this clonotype turned up many times. V gene TRBV4-2 combines with J gene TRBJ2-1; 11 bases fit TRBD1. Germline trimming cut 0 bases from V and 6 bases from J; bases unmatched to any gene: 7. This CDR3 spans 17 amino acids. Germline CDR1 is LGHNA and CDR2 is YNFKEQ. Here the CDR3 reads CASSQDAGTGGSNEQFF. As DNA, the CDR3 is TGTGCCAGCAGCCAAGATGCGGGGACAGGGGGAAGCAATGAGCAGTTCTTC.

This clonotype was picked up a small number of times. The gene calls are TRBV28 and TRBJ2-7, with D uncertain. This CDR3 has 12 amino acids. V shed 4 bases and J shed 0 bases, with 4 bases lying between them. Germline V gene data show CDR1 as MDHEN and CDR2 as SYDVKM. CDR3 amino acids: CASSSGSYEQYF. The CDR3 nucleotides read TGTGCCAGCAGTTCAGGCTCCTACGAGCAGTACTTC.

This clonotype was counted at least ten times. The chain uses TRBV4-2 and TRBJ2-1; no reliable D call. The germline gives CDR1 LGHNA, CDR2 YNFKEQ. The V and J ends lost 0 bases and 3 bases respectively, with 12 bases between them. The CDR3 runs to 16 residues. DNA of the CDR3: TGTGCCAGCAGCCAAGATCTTGGCGGTATCTACAATGAGCAGTTCTTC. This translates into CASSQDLGGIYNEQFF.

This clonotype came up a few times. This chain uses TRBV19 with TRBJ1-5, with unresolved D. This CDR3 contains 15 residues. The germline V gene encodes CDR1 LNHDA and CDR2 SQIVND (reference sequence). The V gene lost 0 bases and the J gene lost 1 base, with 7 bases spanning the gap. CDR3 in amino acids: CASSIEGVSNQPQHF. The CDR3 DNA reads as TGTGCCAGTAGTATAGAGGGCGTGAGCAATCAGCCCCAGCATTTT.

This clonotype was detected many times. The chain joins TRBV24-1 to TRBJ2-5; no firm D call. Trimming stripped 3 bases from V and 1 base from J, with 8 bases between. CDR3 length: 14 amino acids. The germline V gene encodes CDR1 KGHDR and CDR2 SFDVKD. The CDR3 nucleotides are TGTGCCACCAGTGATCCCCCCACCCAAGAGACCCAGTACTTC. Its translation: CATSDPPTQETQYF.

This clonotype was counted a few times. J is TRBJ2-3 and V is TRBV20-1, with unresolved D. V was trimmed by 1 base and J by 2 bases, leaving 16 bases between them. Per germline, CDR1 DFQATT and CDR2 SNEGSKA (reference sequence). The CDR3 spans 16 residues. The CDR3 DNA sequence: TGCAGTGCTAGAGGAGTACCCCCTACTAACACAGATACGCAGTATTTT. Translating it yields CSARGVPPTNTDTQYF.

In this sample, this clonotype turned up a few times. A clone one base away is much larger, so this may be a read error. V gene TRBV12-3 or TRBV12-4 combines with J gene TRBJ2-2; TRBD2 agrees at 11 bases. This CDR3 comprises 16 residues. This CDR3 reads CASSATSGSDTGELLF. Here the CDR3 DNA reads TGTGCCAGCAGTGCTACTAGCGGGAGTGACACCGGGGAGCTGCTTTTT.

This clonotype was recorded at least ten times. The chain is built from TRBV19 and TRBJ2-7, with a possible D match to TRBD2 (5 bases). Germline lookup yields CDR1 LNHDA and CDR2 SQIVND (reference sequence). This CDR3 is 13 amino acids long. V lost 1 base to trimming and J lost 6 bases, with 10 bases between them. In nucleotides, the CDR3 is TGTGCCAGTAGTATAGCGGGGTTCGGCGAGCAGTACTTC. Its protein is CASSIAGFGEQYF.

Turning to this clonotype: This may be a read error: a much more frequent sequence differs by one nucleotide. The chain couples TRBV14 to TRBJ2-1; 11 bases map to TRBD2. CDR3 length: 15 amino acids. The germline V gene encodes CDR1 SGHDN and CDR2 FVKESK. CDR3 in DNA: TGTGCCTGCAGCCCTAGACTAGCGGGAAACAATGAGCAGTTCTTC. It translates to CACSPRLAGNNEQFF.

Here the CDR3 DNA reads TGTGCCAGCAGTTTAGGGGGACAGGGACGGTATGGCTACACCTTC. Translated: CASSLGGQGRYGYTF. V usage is TRBV28 and J usage is TRBJ1-2; 9 nucleotides line up with TRBD1. V was clipped by 2 bases and J by 5 bases; unmatched bases: 6. The CDR3 contains 15 residues. Germline values: CDR1 MDHEN, CDR2 SYDVKM.

This clonotype was recorded many times. This CDR3 reads CASSLKGQSNYGYTF. The CDR3 DNA sequence: TGTGCCAGCAGCTTGAAGGGACAGTCTAACTATGGCTACACCTTC. The rearrangement links TRBV5-8 to TRBJ1-2, with TRBD1 identical over 7 bases. Germline V gene sequence: CDR1 SGHTS, CDR2 YDEGEE. Trimming cost V 1 base and J 0 bases; bases outside gene matches: 3. The CDR3 consists of 15 residues.

This clonotype was recorded at least ten times. This rearrangement joins TRBV4-2 to TRBJ1-2; 7 positions match TRBD1. V lost 3 bases, J lost 8 bases, and 9 bases stayed unmatched. The CDR3 has 14 residues. Germline CDR1 is LGHNA and CDR2 is YNFKEQ. The CDR3 loop is CASSQADRESGYTF. The CDR3 bases are TGTGCCAGCAGCCAGGCTGACAGGGAAAGCGGCTACACCTTC.

This clonotype came up many times. The rearrangement uses TRBV19 and TRBJ1-2; D is ambiguous. Germline V gene sequence: CDR1 LNHDA, CDR2 SQIVND (reference sequence). The CDR3 length is 14 residues. The V end was cut by 3 bases, the J end by 7 bases, with 15 bases between. The chain's CDR3 is CASSIGMGESGYTF. For the CDR3, the DNA is TGTGCCAGTAGTATCGGGATGGGAGAGAGTGGCTACACCTTC. The full variable domain, completed using reference TRBV19 and TRBJ1-2, is DGGITQSPKYLFRKEGQNVTLSCEQNLNHDAMYWYRQDPGQGLRLIYYSQIVNDFQKGDIAEGYSVSREKKESFPLTVTSAQKNPTAFYLCASSIGMGESGYTFGSGTRLTVV.

This clonotype was counted ten times or more. J is TRBJ2-7 and V is TRBV9; 10 bases fit TRBD2. CDR1 is SGDLS and CDR2 is YYNGEE in the germline V gene. The CDR3 loop spans 15 amino acids. The V segment lost 0 bases and the J segment 3 bases; nucleotides outside the gene matches: 3. The CDR3 nucleotides are TGTGCCAGCAGCGTAGAGGCTAGCGGGAGCTACGAGCAGTACTTC. Its translation: CASSVEASGSYEQYF.

This clonotype was detected ten times or more. The gene calls are TRBV4-2 and TRBJ2-7; D tentatively reads TRBD1 or TRBD2 (6 bases each). The V end lost 0 bases, the J end lost 4 bases, and 16 bases lay between the germline ends. Germline CDR1 LGHNA, CDR2 YNFKEQ. This CDR3 contains 16 residues. DNA for the CDR3: TGTGCCAGCAGCCAAGATCAGAGAAGGGGGGTTTACGAGCAGTACTTC. As protein: CASSQDQRRGVYEQYF.

This clonotype appeared many times. The V call is TRBV7-2, the J call TRBJ2-7; D tentatively fits TRBD1 or TRBD2 (6 bases each). Trimming pared 8 bases from V and 1 base from J, leaving 9 bases between. CDR1 is SGHTA, CDR2 FQGNSA, per germline. CDR3 length equals 12 residues. The CDR3 loop is CASRGPSYEQYF. The CDR3 DNA reads TGTGCCAGCCGGGGGCCTTCCTACGAGCAGTACTTC.

This clonotype was counted at least ten times. The chain combines TRBV5-4 with TRBJ2-2; no definite D call. The germline gives CDR1 SGHNT, CDR2 YYREEE (reference sequence). The CDR3 loop spans 14 amino acids. Trimming pared 0 bases from V and 6 bases from J, leaving 9 bases between. This CDR3 reads CASSLGRNPGELFF. The CDR3 DNA is TGTGCCAGCAGCTTGGGACGAAACCCCGGGGAGCTGTTTTTT.

This clonotype was observed at least ten times. The chain has TRBV5-1 and TRBJ2-3; D is uncertain. Germline assignment: CDR1 SGHRS and CDR2 YFSETQ. This CDR3 contains 12 residues. The V and J ends lost 2 bases and 7 bases respectively, with 8 bases between them. CDR3 residues: CASSLEGNTQYF. In DNA form, the CDR3 reads TGCGCCAGCAGCTTAGAAGGAAATACGCAGTATTTT.

Remarks on this clonotype: This may arise from a read error, as a much more abundant clone is one base away. Because it lacks the conserved phenylalanine or tryptophan at the end, this CDR3 is likely a read error. The chain is built from TRBV19 and TRBJ2-2; 8 bases line up with TRBD1. V dropped 6 bases and J dropped 1; count of bases not matched to a gene: 7. Germline CDR1 and CDR2: LNHDA and SQIVND (reference sequence). The CDR3 covers 16 residues. The CDR3 here is CASSLYRGRNTGELFS. As DNA, the CDR3 is TGTGCCAGTAGCCTTTACAGGGGGAGGAACACCGGGGAGCTGTTTTCT.